This T cell receptor beta chain emerged from a study of blood T cell repertoires in COVID-19 (dated by TCRdb to about 2020). With respect to the entire study: Samples covering the acute and convalescent phases of COVID-19 were provided by collaborators in the United States, Italy and Spain. The prospective study material was composed of cDNA or gDNA derived from T cells, B-cell-depleted T cells, or PBMCs. Deeply sampled blood TCRbeta repertoires from subjects exposed to, actively infected with, or recovered from COVID-19 were included in the dataset. The repertoires were released in a freely available public database intended as a resource for research on the immune response to SARS-CoV-2. The samples were drawn from the first 160 participants of the ongoing ImmuneRACE study and from about 1,200 subjects provided by 6 global collaborators. Nearly every sample came with metadata listing a de-identified subject ID, COVID-19 status, age in years and sex. HLA class I and class II types, where available, came from metadata supplied by the sample provider rather than from assay-based typing.

Broad study findings and their caveats: The amount of clinical and demographic metadata varied by source and participant and was provided uncurated.

CDR1 and CDR2, looked up from the germline V gene, are SGHDT and YYEEEE. V gives up 4 bases and J gives up 10 bases, and the segment between their germline ends measures 14 bases. From cysteine to phenylalanine, the CDR3 is 13 amino acids long. Only CDR3 DNA remains: 39 bases, in frame from the first base. Collaborating institutions collected whole blood in K2EDTA tubes following their own protocols. For TCRbeta analysis, collaborator samples were shipped as frozen whole blood, as isolated PBMCs, or as DNA extracted from either sample type. TCRbeta CDR3 regions were amplified from genomic DNA using the immunoSEQ Assay, a bias-controlled multiplex PCR. The authors processed their data as follows. The number of nucleated cells in each sample was estimated by amplification of reference gene primers within the assay. To quantify the absolute abundance of each unique TCRbeta CDR3 rearrangement, sequence reads were collapsed and filtered. Productive Simpson clonality was computed per sample as the square root of Simpson's diversity index over productive rearrangements. TCRdb retrieved this table from immuneACCESS and kept in-frame rearrangements only. Not all clones are present; in checked studies, unresolved V genes account for under half, and no reason is known for the remainder. V and J calls and clone size are given by that table; D and trimming were obtained from the DNA. The sample has approximately 230,000 clones on record, roughly 80% of them singletons. Of the sample, roughly 4.9% is held by the ten largest clones.

With respect to this clone: The antigen this receptor binds is unknown. Base qualities are not recorded, but no much larger clone differs from it by a single base.

The sequence is built from TRBV5-6 and TRBJ1-4; the best D guess is TRBD1, with 5 bases matching. This receptor was obtained from a woman older than 75 with active or convalescent COVID-19. The sequenced sample consisted of peripheral blood. The sequence in DNA is TGTGCCAGCAGCCCGTGGGGGGGTGGAAAACTGTTTTTT. Its product reads: CASSPWGGGKLFF.